The sequence of this TCR beta chain was determined in a study of blood T cell repertoires in COVID-19. Original methodology: Reference gene primer amplification gave nucleated cell count estimates. Sequenced by immunoSEQ multiplex PCR; TCRdb stores in-frame clones only, minus some. D and trimming come from the DNA, and the V and J calls and clone size come from that table. The data hold 100,000 to 150,000 clones, with about 87% observed a single time. Specimen: peripheral blood. This receptor was identified in a man between 45 and 60 years old with active COVID-19.

CDR3 amino acids: CASSVAPGLAGVETQYF. For the CDR3, the DNA is TGTGCCAGCAGCGTAGCTCCTGGACTAGCGGGGGTAGAGACCCAGTACTTC. The chain has TRBV9 and TRBJ2-5; TRBD2 matches 13 bases. V lost 0 bases to trimming and J lost 4 bases; unmatched junction nucleotides: 6. From germline, CDR1 is SGDLS and CDR2 YYNGEE. The CDR3 covers 17 residues.